This passage covers 20 T cell receptor beta chains from one sample sequenced in a study of T cell repertoires in cytomegalovirus infection. A single record per CDR3 protein comes from TCRdb applying MiXCR to the reads. The repertoire holds 310,000 or so distinct CDR3 sequences, with 15% to 20% as singletons. Material for sequencing was PBMCs. The source of these receptors is a human donor in good health (CMV status not recorded). Some clones in this sample may be carry-over from other donors' samples.

The genes are TRBV20-1 and TRBJ1-4; maybe TRBD1 (6 bases). Germline V gene lookup returns CDR1 DFQATT and CDR2 SNEGSKA (reference sequence). The CDR3 is made up of 15 amino acids. The V end was cut by 3 bases, the J end by 5 bases, with 16 bases between. The CDR3 loop reads CSASPGQLSNEKLFF. The CDR3, as DNA: TGCAGTGCTAGTCCGGGACAATTGTCCAATGAAAAACTGTTTTTT.

The chain carries TRBV9 and TRBJ2-5; D remains unclear. V was shortened by 5 bases and J by 7 bases, with 15 bases between the two germline ends. The CDR3 totals 13 residues. The germline V gene has CDR1 SGDLS and CDR2 YYNGEE. CDR3 loop: CASSPQGFGTQYF. The CDR3 nucleotides read TGTGCCAGCAGTCCCCAAGGCTTCGGGACCCAGTACTTC. Filled out from reference TRBV9 and TRBJ2-5, the complete variable domain reads DSGVTQTPKHLITATGQRVTLRCSPRSGDLSVYWYQQSLDQGLQFLIQYYNGEERAKGNILERFSAQQFPDLHSELNLSSLELGDSALYFCASSPQGFGTQYFGPGTRLLVL.

There are many counts of this clonotype. The CDR3 region has the DNA TGTGCCAGCAGTTTGGGCGGCTATCAGCCCCAGCATTTT. It encodes CASSLGGYQPQHF. The rearrangement joins TRBV12-3 or TRBV12-4 to TRBJ1-5; D remains ambiguous. Trimming removed 3 bases from V and 5 bases from J, with 8 bases in between. The CDR3 has 13 amino acids.

This clonotype was observed many times. The CDR3 DNA follows: TGTGCCACCAGTGGGGGACATCGATTGAGCAATGAGCAGTTCTTC. This encodes CATSGGHRLSNEQFF. This rearrangement joins TRBV24-1 to TRBJ2-1, with D perhaps matching TRBD1 (6 bases). The V end was cut by 5 bases, the J end by 6 bases, with 16 bases between. The CDR3 extends over 15 amino acids. Germline V gene sequence: CDR1 KGHDR, CDR2 SFDVKD.

The chain combines TRBV12-3 or TRBV12-4 with TRBJ2-2; 8 bases fit TRBD2. Germline trimming cut 7 bases from V and 0 bases from J; bases unmatched to any gene: 13. This CDR3 region has 18 residues. CDR3 region: CASTPGWIAGPNTGELFF. CDR3 nucleotides: TGTGCCAGCACCCCCGGGTGGATAGCGGGGCCGAACACCGGGGAGCTGTTTTTT.

The chain employs TRBV28 and TRBJ2-7, with a tentative D call TRBD1 (6 bases). CDR3 length equals 13 residues. Germline CDR1 and CDR2: MDHEN and SYDVKM. V lost 8 bases and J lost 0, with 11 bases in between. The DNA of the CDR3 is TGTGCCAGCGCGGACAGCCCCTCCTACGAGCAGTACTTC. Translation gives CASADSPSYEQYF. The whole variable domain, remainder taken from reference TRBV28 and TRBJ2-7, is DVKVTQSSRYLVKRTGEKVFLECVQDMDHENMFWYRQDPGLGLRLIYFSYDVKMKEKGDIPEGYSVSREKKERFSLILESASTNQTSMYLCASADSPSYEQYFGPGTRLTVT.

There are a few counts of this clonotype. The rearrangement links TRBV18 to TRBJ2-3; TRBD1 or TRBD2 may be the D gene (5 bases each). The germline V gene encodes CDR1 KGHSH and CDR2 LQKENI. There are 14 residues in the CDR3. Trimming removed 4 bases at V and 2 bases at J, with 10 bases between. DNA of the CDR3: TGTGCCAGCTCACGAGGGACCGTCACAGATACGCAGTATTTT. Its protein is CASSRGTVTDTQYF.

This chain joins TRBV5-4 and TRBJ2-1; tentatively, D is TRBD1 (5 bases). Germline-derived CDR1 and CDR2 are SGHNT and YYREEE (reference sequence). V lost 4 bases to trimming and J lost 7 bases, with 15 bases between them. CDR3 length equals 14 residues. The CDR3 bases are TGTGCCAGCAGCCTCTCTAGGGGTGAGAATGAGCAGTTCTTC. This gives the protein CASSLSRGENEQFF.

The V call is TRBV6-8, the J call TRBJ2-3; either TRBD1 or TRBD2 may supply D (5 bases each). The CDR3 contains 19 residues. V lost 7 bases and J lost 0, with 26 bases in between. Germline values: CDR1 MNHGY, CDR2 SAAAGT. CDR3: CASTTGWENGATSTDTQYF. In nucleotides, the CDR3 is TGTGCCAGCACCACCGGCTGGGAGAACGGGGCTACTAGCACAGATACGCAGTATTTT.

The chain employs TRBV24-1 and TRBJ2-3; TRBD2 is a possible D gene (5 bases). V gave up 6 bases and J gave up 0 bases, with 9 bases separating them. The CDR3 consists of 14 residues. Germline-derived CDR1 and CDR2 are KGHDR and SFDVKD. The CDR3 spells CATSRGTSTDTQYF. Written as DNA, the CDR3 is TGTGCCACCAGTCGGGGAACTAGCACAGATACGCAGTATTTT.

This clonotype was seen at least ten times. The rearrangement joins TRBV28 to TRBJ1-3; a possible D gene is TRBD1 (5 bases). The CDR3 length is 14 residues. The V gene's germline CDR1 is MDHEN and CDR2 SYDVKM. The V end was cut by 3 bases, the J end by 2 bases, with 8 bases between. CDR3 bases: TGTGCCAGCAGTTTTGTAGGGGCTGGAAACACCATATATTTT. Translated, it gives CASSFVGAGNTIYF.

The V call is TRBV6-2 or TRBV6-3, the J call TRBJ1-1; D is perhaps TRBD1 (5 bases). Germline CDR1 is MNHEY and CDR2 is SVGEGT. CDR3 length: 15 residues. V lost 2 bases, J lost 0 bases, and 10 bases lay in between. The CDR3: CASSYGTLVNTEAFF. The CDR3 DNA reads TGTGCCAGCAGTTACGGGACCCTGGTGAACACTGAAGCTTTCTTT.

This clonotype was counted many times. V is TRBV19 and J is TRBJ1-1, with D uncertain. Between the trimmed V and J ends, which lost 7 bases and 2 bases, there was a span of 20 bases. Germline values: CDR1 LNHDA, CDR2 SQIVND (reference sequence). This CDR3 is built from 16 residues. The DNA for the CDR3 is TGTGCCAGTATATTCGCGGGAGGACGGATTAACACTGAAGCTTTCTTT. It translates to CASIFAGGRINTEAFF.

This clonotype has a count of ten or more. The CDR3 protein is CASKPGQGSETQYF. CDR3 sequence (DNA): TGTGCCAGCAAACCGGGACAGGGCTCAGAGACCCAGTACTTC. The V gene is TRBV7-2, the J gene TRBJ2-5; 9 bases align to TRBD1. J gave up 4 bases and V 7 bases, and 7 bases lay outside the gene matches. Germline CDR1 and CDR2: SGHTA and FQGNSA. The CDR3 spans 14 residues.

This clonotype came up many times. The chain is built from TRBV10-3 and TRBJ2-3; D possibly corresponds to TRBD2 (7 bases). This CDR3 has 15 amino acids. The V gene's germline CDR1 is ENHRY and CDR2 SYGVKD. V lost 3 bases and J lost 5, with 15 bases in between. In DNA, the CDR3 is TGTGCCATCAGTGAATCACCGGGGGGCCTAGATACGCAGTATTTT. This codes for CAISESPGGLDTQYF.

This clonotype has just a few counts. The chain has TRBV5-4 and TRBJ2-6; D is undetermined. Germline CDR1 is SGHNT and CDR2 is YYREEE (reference sequence). The V and J ends lost 1 base and 4 bases respectively, with 9 bases between them. This CDR3 is 15 amino acids long. CDR3 region: CASSLRQSGANVLTF. As DNA, the CDR3 is TGTGCCAGCAGCTTGAGGCAGAGCGGGGCCAACGTCCTGACTTTC.

The sample holds many counts of this clonotype. V usage is TRBV7-2 and J usage is TRBJ1-2; 10 positions agree with TRBD1. Per germline, CDR1 SGHTA and CDR2 FQGNSA. V dropped 5 bases and J dropped 4; count of bases not matched to a gene: 4. This CDR3 contains 14 residues. CDR3 residues: CASSPRTGGYGYTF. In nucleotides, the CDR3 is TGTGCCAGCAGCCCGAGGACAGGGGGCTATGGCTACACCTTC.

This clonotype was found many times. The chain combines TRBV7-2 with TRBJ1-2; TRBD1 matches 7 bases. CDR1 and CDR2 (germline): SGHTA, FQGNSA. CDR3 size: 16 residues. Losses at the gene ends were 1 base for V and 5 bases for J; bases not matched to a gene: 10. The CDR3 DNA reads as TGTGCCAGCAGCTTAGTTGGCGCAGGGGGGGAGTATGGCTACACCTTC. Residues: CASSLVGAGGEYGYTF. Variable domain in full (rest from reference TRBV7-2 and TRBJ1-2): GAGVSQSPSNKVTEKGKDVELRCDPISGHTALYWYRQSLGQGLEFLIYFQGNSAPDKSGLPSDRFSAERTGGSVSTLTIQRTQQEDSAVYLCASSLVGAGGEYGYTFGSGTRLTVV.

The sample holds many counts of this clonotype. The chain links TRBV25-1 to TRBJ1-1; D possibly corresponds to TRBD1 (5 bases). Germline loops: CDR1 MGHDK, CDR2 SYGVNS. V lost 8 bases and J 0 bases, leaving 22 bases between the germline ends. This CDR3 contains 17 residues. The CDR3: CASSPPGEQIMNTEAFF. Written as DNA, the CDR3 is TGTGCCAGCTCGCCCCCGGGGGAACAGATCATGAACACTGAAGCTTTCTTT.

This clonotype appeared a few times. This chain connects TRBV10-3 to TRBJ2-3, with 7 bases matching TRBD1. The CDR3 is 15 residues long. CDR1 ENHRY and CDR2 SYGVKD come from the germline V gene. After removal of 6 bases from V and 0 bases from J, the junction contained 6 bases not matched to a gene. The CDR3 protein is CAIRTRQGSTDTQYF. The CDR3 DNA follows: TGTGCCATCAGGACCCGACAGGGTAGCACAGATACGCAGTATTTT.